One TCR beta chain is described in this entry. Its antigen remains unidentified. Isolation of PBMCs gave at least 6.5 million cells per sample. PCR was performed a second time for about 6 to 12 cycles using a sample-barcoded 5' primer and a J-beta primer mix. TCRdb re-derived calls from the 5' RACE reads in MiXCR, one entry per CDR3 protein. The sample shows around 1,900,000 distinct CDR3 sequences, roughly two fifths of them seen only once. The sample originates from a study of blood T cells in healthy people across ages. On the study more broadly: Roughly one uniquely barcoded beta molecule per two T cells was captured.

Germline CDR1 LGHDT, CDR2 YNNKEL (reference sequence). This CDR3 spans 16 amino acids. V was clipped by 4 bases and J by 0 bases, with 15 bases between them. Study-level points and caveats: The long-lived group displayed more naive CD4+ cells, plus higher diversity, than the aged donors did.

The sequence was obtained from a human donor in good health. The chain carries TRBV3-1 and TRBJ2-5; D unclear. The sample consisted of blood. The CDR3 spells CASSLALQLYQETQYF. The CDR3 DNA is TGTGCCAGCAGCCTTGCGCTACAGTTGTACCAAGAGACCCAGTACTTC.